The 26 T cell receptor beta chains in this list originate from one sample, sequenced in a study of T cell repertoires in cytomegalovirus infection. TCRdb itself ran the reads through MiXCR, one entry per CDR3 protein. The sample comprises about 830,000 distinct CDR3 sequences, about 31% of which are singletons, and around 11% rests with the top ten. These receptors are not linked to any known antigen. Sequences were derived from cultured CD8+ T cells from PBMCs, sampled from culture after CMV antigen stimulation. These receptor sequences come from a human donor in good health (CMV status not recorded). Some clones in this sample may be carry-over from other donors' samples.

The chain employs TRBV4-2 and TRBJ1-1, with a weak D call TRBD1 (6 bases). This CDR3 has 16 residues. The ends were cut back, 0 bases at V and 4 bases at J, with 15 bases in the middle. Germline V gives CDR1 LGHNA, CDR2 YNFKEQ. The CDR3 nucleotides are TGTGCCAGCAGCCAAGAACAGGGTTATGAGAGCACTGAAGCTTTCTTT. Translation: CASSQEQGYESTEAFF.

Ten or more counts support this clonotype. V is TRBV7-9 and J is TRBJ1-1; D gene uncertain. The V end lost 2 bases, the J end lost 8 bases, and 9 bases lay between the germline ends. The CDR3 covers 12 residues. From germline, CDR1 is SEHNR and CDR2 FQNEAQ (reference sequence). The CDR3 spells CASSLNGIEAFF. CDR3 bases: TGTGCCAGCAGCTTAAACGGGATAGAAGCTTTCTTT.

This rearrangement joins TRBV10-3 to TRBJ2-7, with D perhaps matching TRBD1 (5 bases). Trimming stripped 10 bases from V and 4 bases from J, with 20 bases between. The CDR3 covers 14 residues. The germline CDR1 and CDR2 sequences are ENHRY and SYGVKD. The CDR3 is CASEVGQGRYEQYF. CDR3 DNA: TGTGCCAGCGAAGTGGGGCAGGGTCGGTACGAGCAGTACTTC.

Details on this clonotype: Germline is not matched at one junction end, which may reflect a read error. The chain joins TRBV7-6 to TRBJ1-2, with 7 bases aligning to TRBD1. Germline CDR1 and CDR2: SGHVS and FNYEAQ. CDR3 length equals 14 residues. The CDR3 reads CASSPGQINFGYTF. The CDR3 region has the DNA TGTGCCAGCAGCCCGGGACAGATAAACTTTGGCTACACCTTC. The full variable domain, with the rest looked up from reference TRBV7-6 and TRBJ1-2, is GAGVSQSPRYKVTKRGQDVALRCDPISGHVSLYWYRQALGQGPEFLTYFNYEAQQDKSGLPNDRFSAERPEGSISTLTIQRTEQRDSAMYRCASSPGQINFGYTFGSGTRLTVV.

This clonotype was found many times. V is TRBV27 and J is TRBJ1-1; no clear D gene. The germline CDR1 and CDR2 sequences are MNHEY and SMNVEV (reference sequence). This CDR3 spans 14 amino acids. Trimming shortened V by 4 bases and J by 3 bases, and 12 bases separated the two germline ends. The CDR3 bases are TGTGCCAGCAGTTCCCTGGGATGGGACACTGAAGCTTTCTTT. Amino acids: CASSSLGWDTEAFF.

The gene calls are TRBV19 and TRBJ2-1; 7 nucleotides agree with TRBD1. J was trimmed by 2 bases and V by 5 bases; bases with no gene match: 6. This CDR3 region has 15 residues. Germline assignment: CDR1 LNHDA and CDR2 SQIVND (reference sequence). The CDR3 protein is CASSHDRGPYNEQFF. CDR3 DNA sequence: TGTGCCAGTAGTCATGATAGGGGGCCCTACAATGAGCAGTTCTTC.

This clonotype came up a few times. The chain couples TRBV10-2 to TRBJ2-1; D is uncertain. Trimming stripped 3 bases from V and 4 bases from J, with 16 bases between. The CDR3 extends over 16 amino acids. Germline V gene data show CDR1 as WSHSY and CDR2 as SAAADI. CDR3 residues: CASSDPNRDGYNEQFF. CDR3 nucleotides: TGCGCCAGCAGTGACCCGAATAGAGACGGATACAATGAGCAGTTCTTC.

The CDR3 loop reads CASSSTTARYEQYV. The CDR3 DNA sequence: TGTGCCAGCAGCAGTACGACGGCCCGCTACGAGCAGTACGTC. The chain links TRBV5-6 to TRBJ2-7; no clear D. Deletions cut 4 bases from V and 3 bases from J, with 14 bases between. Looked up from germline, CDR1 is SGHDT and CDR2 is YYEEEE. The length of the CDR3 is 14 residues.

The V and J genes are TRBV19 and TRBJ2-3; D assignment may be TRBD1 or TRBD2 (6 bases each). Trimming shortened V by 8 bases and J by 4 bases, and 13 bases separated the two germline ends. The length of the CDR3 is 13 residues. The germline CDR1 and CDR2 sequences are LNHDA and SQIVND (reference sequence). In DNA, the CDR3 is TGTGCCAGTTGGGGGGCTCCCGCAGATACGCAGTATTTT. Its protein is CASWGAPADTQYF.

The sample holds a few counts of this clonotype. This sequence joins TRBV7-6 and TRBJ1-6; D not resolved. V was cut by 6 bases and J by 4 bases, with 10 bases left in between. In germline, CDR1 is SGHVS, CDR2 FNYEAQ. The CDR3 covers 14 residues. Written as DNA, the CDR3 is TGTGCCAGCAGTAGCGGCCTTTATAATTCACCCCTCCACTTT. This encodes CASSSGLYNSPLHF. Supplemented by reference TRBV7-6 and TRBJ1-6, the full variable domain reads GAGVSQSPRYKVTKRGQDVALRCDPISGHVSLYWYRQALGQGPEFLTYFNYEAQQDKSGLPNDRFSAERPEGSISTLTIQRTEQRDSAMYRCASSSGLYNSPLHFGNGTRLTVT.

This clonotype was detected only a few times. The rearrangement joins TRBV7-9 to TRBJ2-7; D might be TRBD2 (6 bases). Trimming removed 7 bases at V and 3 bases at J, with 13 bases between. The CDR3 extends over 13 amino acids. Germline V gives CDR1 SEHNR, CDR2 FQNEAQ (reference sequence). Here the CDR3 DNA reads TGTGCCAGCACCTCCGAGGAGGGCTACGAGCAGTACGTC. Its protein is CASTSEEGYEQYV.

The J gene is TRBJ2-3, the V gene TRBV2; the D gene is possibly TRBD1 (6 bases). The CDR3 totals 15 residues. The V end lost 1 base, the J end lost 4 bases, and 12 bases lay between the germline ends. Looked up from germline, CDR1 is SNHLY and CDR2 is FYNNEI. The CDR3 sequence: CASSEDGTLADTQYF. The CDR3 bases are TGTGCCAGCAGTGAAGATGGGACACTAGCAGATACGCAGTATTTT.

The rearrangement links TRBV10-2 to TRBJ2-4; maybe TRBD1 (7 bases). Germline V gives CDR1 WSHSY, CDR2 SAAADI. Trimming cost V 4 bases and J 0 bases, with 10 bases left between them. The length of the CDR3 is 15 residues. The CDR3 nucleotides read TGCGCCAGCAGTGCAGGGGGGCTAGCCAAAAACATTCAGTACTTC. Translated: CASSAGGLAKNIQYF.

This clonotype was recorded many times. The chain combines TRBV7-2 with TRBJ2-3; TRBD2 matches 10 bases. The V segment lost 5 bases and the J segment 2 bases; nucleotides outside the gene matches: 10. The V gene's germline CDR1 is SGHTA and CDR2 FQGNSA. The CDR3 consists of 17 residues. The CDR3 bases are TGTGCCAGCAGCCCCCGTCCACTAGCGGGGTACACAGATACGCAGTATTTT. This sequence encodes CASSPRPLAGYTDTQYF. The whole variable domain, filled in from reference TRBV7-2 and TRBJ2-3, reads GAGVSQSPSNKVTEKGKDVELRCDPISGHTALYWYRQSLGQGLEFLIYFQGNSAPDKSGLPSDRFSAERTGGSVSTLTIQRTQQEDSAVYLCASSPRPLAGYTDTQYFGPGTRLTVL.

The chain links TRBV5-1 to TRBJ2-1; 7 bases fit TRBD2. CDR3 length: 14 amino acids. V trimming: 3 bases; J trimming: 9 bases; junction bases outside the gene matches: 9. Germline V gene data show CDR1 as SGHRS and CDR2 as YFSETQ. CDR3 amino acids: CASSYVSGGGEQFF. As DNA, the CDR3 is TGCGCCAGCAGCTACGTGTCGGGGGGAGGTGAGCAGTTCTTC. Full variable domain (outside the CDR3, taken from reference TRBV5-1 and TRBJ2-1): KAGVTQTPRYLIKTRGQQVTLSCSPISGHRSVSWYQQTPGQGLQFLFEYFSETQRNKGNFPGRFSGRQFSNSRSEMNVSTLELGDSALYLCASSYVSGGGEQFFGPGTRLTVL.

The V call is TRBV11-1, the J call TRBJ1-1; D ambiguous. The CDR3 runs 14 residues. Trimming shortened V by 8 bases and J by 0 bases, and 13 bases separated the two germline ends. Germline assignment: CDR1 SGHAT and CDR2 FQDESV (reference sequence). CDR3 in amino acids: CASGPWVMNTEAFF. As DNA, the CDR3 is TGTGCCAGCGGACCGTGGGTAATGAACACTGAAGCTTTCTTT.

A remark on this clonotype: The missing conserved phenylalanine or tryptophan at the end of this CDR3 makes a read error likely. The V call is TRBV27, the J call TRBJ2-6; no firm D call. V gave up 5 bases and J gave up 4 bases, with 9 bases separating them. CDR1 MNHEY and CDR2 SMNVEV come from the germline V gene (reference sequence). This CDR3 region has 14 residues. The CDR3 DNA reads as TGTGCCAGCAGTCCCGGGCAGGGGGCCAACGTCCTGACTTCC. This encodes CASSPGQGANVLTS.

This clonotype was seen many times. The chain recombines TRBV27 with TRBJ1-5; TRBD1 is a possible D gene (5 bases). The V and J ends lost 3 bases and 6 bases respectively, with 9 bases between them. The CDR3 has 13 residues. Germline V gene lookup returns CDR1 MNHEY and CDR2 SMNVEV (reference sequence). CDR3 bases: TGTGCCAGCAGTTTGGGGCTGGGTCAGCCCCAGCATTTT. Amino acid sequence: CASSLGLGQPQHF.

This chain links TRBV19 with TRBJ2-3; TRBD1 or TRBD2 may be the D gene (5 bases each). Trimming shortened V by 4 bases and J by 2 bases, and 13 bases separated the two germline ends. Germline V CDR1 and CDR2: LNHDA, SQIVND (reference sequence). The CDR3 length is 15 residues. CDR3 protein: CASSRWGRTTDTQYF. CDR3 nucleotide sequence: TGTGCCAGTAGTAGGTGGGGGAGAACCACAGATACGCAGTATTTT.

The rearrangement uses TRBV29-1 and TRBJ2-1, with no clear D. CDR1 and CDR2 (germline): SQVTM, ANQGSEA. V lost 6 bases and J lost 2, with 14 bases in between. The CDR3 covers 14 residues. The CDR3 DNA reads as TGCAGCGTCCGGGCCACGACTCCCTACAATGAGCAGTTCTTC. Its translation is CSVRATTPYNEQFF.

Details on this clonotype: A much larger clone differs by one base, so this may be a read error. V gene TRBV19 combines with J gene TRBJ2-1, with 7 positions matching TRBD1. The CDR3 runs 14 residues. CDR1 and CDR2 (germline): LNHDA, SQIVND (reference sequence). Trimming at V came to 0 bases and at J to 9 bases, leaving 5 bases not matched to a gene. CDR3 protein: CASSIDDRVIEQFF. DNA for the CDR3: TGTGCCAGTAGTATAGATGACAGGGTAATTGAGCAGTTCTTC.

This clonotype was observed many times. The DNA for the CDR3 is TGTGCCAGCAGCTTAGCGAAGATCCTCACAGATACGCAGTATTTT. It is translated as CASSLAKILTDTQYF. This chain connects TRBV7-8 to TRBJ2-3; D gene unclear. Per the germline V gene, CDR1 is SGHVS and CDR2 is FQNEAQ. The CDR3 spans 15 residues. The ends were cut back, 0 bases at V and 2 bases at J, with 9 bases in the middle.

This CDR3 reads CASSQDRASSPNTGELFF. The CDR3 DNA reads as TGCGCCAGCAGCCAAGATCGGGCTAGTTCCCCGAACACCGGGGAGCTGTTTTTT. This rearrangement joins TRBV4-3 to TRBJ2-2, with D uncertain. The CDR3 is made up of 18 amino acids. CDR1 is LGHNA, CDR2 YSLEER, per germline. Trimming took off 0 bases at V and 0 bases at J, with 14 bases between the two ends.

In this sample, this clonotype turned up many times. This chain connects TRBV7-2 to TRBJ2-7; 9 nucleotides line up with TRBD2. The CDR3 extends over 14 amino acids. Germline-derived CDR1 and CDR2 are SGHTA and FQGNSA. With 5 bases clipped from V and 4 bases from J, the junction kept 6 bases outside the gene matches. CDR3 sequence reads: CASSLGLAGYEQYF. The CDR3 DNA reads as TGTGCCAGCAGCCTGGGACTAGCAGGTTACGAGCAGTACTTC.

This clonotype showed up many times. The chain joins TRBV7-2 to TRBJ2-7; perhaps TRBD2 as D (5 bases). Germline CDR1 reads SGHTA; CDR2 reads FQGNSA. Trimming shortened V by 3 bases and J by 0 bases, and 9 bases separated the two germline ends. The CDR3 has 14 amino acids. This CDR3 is CASSFGLTSYEQYV. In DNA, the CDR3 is TGTGCCAGCAGCTTTGGACTTACCTCCTACGAGCAGTACGTC.

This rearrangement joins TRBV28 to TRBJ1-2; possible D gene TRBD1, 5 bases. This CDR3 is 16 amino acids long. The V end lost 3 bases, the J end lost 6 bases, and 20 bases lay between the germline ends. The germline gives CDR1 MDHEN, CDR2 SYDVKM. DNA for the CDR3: TGTGCCAGCAGTTTGCCCCACCTAACTGAAGGGGATGGCTACACCTTC. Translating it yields CASSLPHLTEGDGYTF.